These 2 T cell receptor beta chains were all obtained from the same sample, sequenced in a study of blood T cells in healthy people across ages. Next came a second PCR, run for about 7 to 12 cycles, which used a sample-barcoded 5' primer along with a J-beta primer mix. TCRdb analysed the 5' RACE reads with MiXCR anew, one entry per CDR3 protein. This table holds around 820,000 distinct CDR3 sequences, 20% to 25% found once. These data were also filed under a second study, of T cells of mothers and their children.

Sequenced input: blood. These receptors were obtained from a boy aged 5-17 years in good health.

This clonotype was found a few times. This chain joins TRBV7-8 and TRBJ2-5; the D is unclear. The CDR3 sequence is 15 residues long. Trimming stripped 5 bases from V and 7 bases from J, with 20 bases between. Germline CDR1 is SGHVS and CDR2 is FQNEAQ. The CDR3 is CASSGRTHPGGTQYF. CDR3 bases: TGTGCCAGCAGCGGTCGGACCCACCCCGGTGGGACCCAGTACTTC. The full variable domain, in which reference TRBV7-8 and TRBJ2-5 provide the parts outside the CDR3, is GAGVSQSPRYKVAKRGQDVALRCDPISGHVSLFWYQQALGQGPEFLTYFQNEAQLDKSGLPSDRFFAERPEGSVSTLKIQRTQQEDSAVYLCASSGRTHPGGTQYFGPGTRLLVL.

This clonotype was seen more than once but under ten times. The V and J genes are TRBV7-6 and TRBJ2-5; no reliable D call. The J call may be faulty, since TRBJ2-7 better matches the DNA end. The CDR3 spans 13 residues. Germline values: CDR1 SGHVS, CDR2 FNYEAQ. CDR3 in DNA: TGTGCCAGCAGCTTAGAGACCAACTACGAGCAGTACTTC. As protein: CASSLETNYEQYF.